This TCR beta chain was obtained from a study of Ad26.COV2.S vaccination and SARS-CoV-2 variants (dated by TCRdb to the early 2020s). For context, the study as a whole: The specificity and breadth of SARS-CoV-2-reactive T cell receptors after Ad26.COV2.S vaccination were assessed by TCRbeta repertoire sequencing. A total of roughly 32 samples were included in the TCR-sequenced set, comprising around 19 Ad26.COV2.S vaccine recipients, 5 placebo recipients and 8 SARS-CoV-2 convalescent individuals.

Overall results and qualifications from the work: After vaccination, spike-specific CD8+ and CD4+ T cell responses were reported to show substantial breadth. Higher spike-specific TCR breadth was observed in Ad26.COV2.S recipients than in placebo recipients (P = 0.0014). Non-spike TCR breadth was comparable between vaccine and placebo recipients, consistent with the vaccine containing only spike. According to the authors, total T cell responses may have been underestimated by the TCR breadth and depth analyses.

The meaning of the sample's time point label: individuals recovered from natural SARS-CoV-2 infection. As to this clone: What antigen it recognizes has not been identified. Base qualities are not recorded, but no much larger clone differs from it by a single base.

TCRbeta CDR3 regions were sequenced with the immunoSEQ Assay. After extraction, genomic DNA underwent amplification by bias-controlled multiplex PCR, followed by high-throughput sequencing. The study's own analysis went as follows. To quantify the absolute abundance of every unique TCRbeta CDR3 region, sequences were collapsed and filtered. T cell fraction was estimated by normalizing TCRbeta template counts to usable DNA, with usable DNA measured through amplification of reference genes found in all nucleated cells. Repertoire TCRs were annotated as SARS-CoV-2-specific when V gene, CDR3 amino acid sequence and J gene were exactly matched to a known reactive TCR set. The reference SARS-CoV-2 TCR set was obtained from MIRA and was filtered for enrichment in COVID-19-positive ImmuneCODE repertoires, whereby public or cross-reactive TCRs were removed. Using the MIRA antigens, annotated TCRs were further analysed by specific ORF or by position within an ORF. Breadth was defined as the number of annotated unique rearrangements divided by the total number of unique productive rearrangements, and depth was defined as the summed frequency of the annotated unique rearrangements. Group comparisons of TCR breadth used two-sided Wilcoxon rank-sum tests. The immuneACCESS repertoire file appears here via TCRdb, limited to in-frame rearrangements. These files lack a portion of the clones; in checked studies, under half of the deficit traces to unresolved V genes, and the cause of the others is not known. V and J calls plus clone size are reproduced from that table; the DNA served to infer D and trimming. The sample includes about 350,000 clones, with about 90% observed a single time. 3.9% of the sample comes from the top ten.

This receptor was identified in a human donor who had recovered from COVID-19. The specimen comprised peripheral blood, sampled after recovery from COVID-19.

The CDR3 reads CASSPRTDYEQYF. At the DNA level, the sequence is TGTGCCAGCAGCCCCAGGACAGACTACGAGCAGTACTTC. The chain links TRBV7-9 with TRBJ2-7; TRBD1 is a possible D gene, resting on 6 matching bases. CDR1 is given as SEHNR and CDR2 as FQNEAQ, both from the germline V gene (reference sequence). The CDR3 sequence holds 13 residues, the cysteine and phenylalanine included. Of all the DNA, just the CDR3 is kept, 39 bases in frame from base 1. V is pared back by 5 bases and J by 3 bases, with 11 bases lying between the germline termini.